This TCR beta chain was captured by sequencing in a study of cytomegalovirus exposure and HLA in healthy donors. Study-wide results and caveats: Associated with HLA alleles at 0.05 false discovery rate in a later analysis were 16,951 TCR beta sequences.

In the PCR, 60 Vbeta and 13 Jbeta primers were used. TCRdb's copy holds only in-frame clones and misses some; the assay was immunoSEQ multiplex PCR. The sample holds fewer than 150,000 clones; roughly 78% are singletons and the top ten take roughly 2.2%. The table lists this clone with a few counts. Its specificity is not known. CDR3 length: 14 residues. V was trimmed by 2 bases and J by 4 bases, leaving 11 bases between them. The germline gives CDR1 MDHEN, CDR2 SYDVKM. The chain joins TRBV28 to TRBJ1-2; D is unclear. The TCR sequence derives from a man between 25 and 39 years old in good health and CMV-seronegative. Material: PBMCs. CDR3 nucleotide sequence: TGTGCCAGCAGTTTAGGGAGAGGAGGCTATGGCTACACCTTC. This translates into CASSLGRGGYGYTF.